This TCR beta chain was retrieved from a study of cytomegalovirus exposure and HLA in healthy donors. Study observations and caveats: It is likely that the observed cluster of highly shared sequence variants was a sequencing artifact.

In the PCR, 60 Vbeta and 13 Jbeta primers were used. Authors' processing steps: Among the unique TCR beta chains that a later analysis counted, 70 million to 85 million in all, around 11 million were shared. Generated by immunoSEQ multiplex PCR, the TCRdb table keeps only in-frame clones and is missing some. V and J calls and clone size are given by that table; D and trimming were obtained from the DNA. This repertoire shows 100,000 or so clones, around 75% found once; its top ten account for 4% to 5.5%. Concerning this clone itself: The antigen remains undetermined.

Germline-derived CDR1 and CDR2 are SGHAT and FQNNGV. V lost 5 bases and J 2 bases, leaving 15 bases between the germline ends. The CDR3 length is 15 residues. Material: PBMCs. This clonotype originated in a woman in her late teens or twenties in good health and CMV-seropositive. V and J are TRBV11-2 and TRBJ2-5; weak D call: TRBD2 (6 bases). In nucleotides, the CDR3 is TGTGCCAGCAGCCACGCGGGGCAGTCTCAAGAGACCCAGTACTTC. As protein: CASSHAGQSQETQYF.